Here is one T cell receptor beta chain with its context. This record comes from a study of blood T cell repertoires in COVID-19. Study-level information: Some COVID-19 samples were acute and others convalescent; all came from the United States, Italy and Spain. T cells, B-cell-depleted T cells, or PBMCs provided the cDNA or gDNA that served as material.

The CDR3 spans 11 residues. Trimming stripped 8 bases from V and 10 bases from J, with 15 bases between. Germline loops: CDR1 SQVTM, CDR2 ANQGSEA. Profiled with immunoSEQ multiplex PCR; TCRdb holds only in-frame clones, not every one. The sample lists 50,000 or so clones, 90% seen once, with more than 10% in the top ten. The sequence was obtained from a man aged 55 to 69 with active COVID-19. The J gene is TRBJ1-5, the V gene TRBV29-1; a weak D match, TRBD1 (6 bases). The specimen was peripheral blood. CDR3 DNA sequence: TGCAGCCTATTGGACAGTCCACCCCAGCATTTT. This gives the protein CSLLDSPPQHF.